Listed below are T cell receptor beta chains from one sample, sequenced in a study of blood T cell repertoires in COVID-19. Method: immunoSEQ multiplex PCR; TCRdb's copy keeps in-frame clones and lacks some. The sample includes around 200,000 clones, 80% to 90% of them seen just once. Sequenced material: peripheral blood. These receptors came from a man aged 55 to 70 who had recovered from COVID-19. The conserved cysteine and the conserved F or W are not part of the CDR3 here.

j_gene,v_gene,CDR3aa
TRBJ1-1,TRBV11-1,ASSLPVSRDRGEAF
TRBJ1-1,TRBV7-3,ASSSQGSDTEAF
TRBJ2-1,TRBV14,ASSPRTSGYNEQF
TRBJ1-1,TRBV5-1,ASSLIWGMNTEAF
TRBJ2-7,TRBV5-4,ASRRASGYEQY
TRBJ1-6,TRBV3-1/TRBV3-2,ASSLGITGDYNSPLH
TRBJ2-3,TRBV30,AWGRGTLNTDTQY
TRBJ2-1,TRBV18,ASSPWDSGASYNEQF
TRBJ1-1,TRBV19,ASSLSRQGNTGAF
TRBJ2-1,TRBV7-8,ASSTTPGQGAVEQF
TRBJ1-2,TRBV30,AWFVRAAANYGYT
TRBJ1-2,TRBV28,ASRTGTGGAGGYGYT